The 11 T cell receptor beta chains below all came from one sample that was sequenced in a study of T-cell memory formation after mild COVID-19. Each CDR3 protein is one row after TCRdb ran MiXCR on the 5' RACE reads. This sample carries tens of thousands of distinct CDR3 sequences, 7% to 8% of them seen once, and the ten largest clones take roughly 1.3%. The sequenced sample consisted of PBMCs or a T cell subset sorted from them (not recorded which). The receptors shown here come from a man aged 18 to 29 who had mild COVID-19 (a few samples of this study predate the infection). Cell type and time point are not known.

The J gene is TRBJ1-4, the V gene TRBV20-1, with D perhaps matching TRBD1 (6 bases). This CDR3 spans 11 amino acids. Between the trimmed V and J ends, which lost 4 bases and 6 bases, there was a span of 6 bases. Germline V lookup: CDR1 DFQATT, CDR2 SNEGSKA (reference sequence). The CDR3 sequence: CSANRDEKLFF. CDR3 in DNA: TGCAGTGCTAACAGGGATGAAAAACTGTTTTTT.

The sample holds a few counts of this clonotype. The chain couples TRBV2 to TRBJ2-7; 7 positions match TRBD2. The CDR3 has 14 amino acids. CDR1 is SNHLY and CDR2 is FYNNEI in the germline V gene. Losses at the gene ends were 4 bases for V and 0 bases for J; bases not matched to a gene: 3. CDR3 nucleotides: TGTGCCAGCAGTGGGCGCGGGAGCTCCTACGAGCAGTACGTC. Residues: CASSGRGSSYEQYV.

V and J are TRBV7-3 and TRBJ2-7; 7 bases are shared with TRBD1. The CDR3 has 15 amino acids. CDR1 is SGHTA and CDR2 is FQGTGA in the germline V gene. J gave up 4 bases and V 5 bases, and 11 bases lay outside the gene matches. CDR3 coding DNA: TGTGCCAGCAGCCCTACCGCCGGGACAGCTTACGAGCAGTACTTC. This gives the protein CASSPTAGTAYEQYF.

By sample share, this clonotype is medium-sized. The rearrangement uses TRBV5-6 and TRBJ2-5; no reliable D call. CDR1 and CDR2 (germline): SGHDT, YYEEEE. Trimming left V 4 bases short and J 5 bases short, with 15 bases between. The CDR3 contains 14 residues. The CDR3 sequence: CASSPPGVRETQYF. CDR3 nucleotides: TGTGCCAGCAGCCCCCCAGGTGTCCGGGAGACCCAGTACTTC.

The chain is built from TRBV6-1 and TRBJ1-5; 7 nucleotides align to TRBD1. The germline gives CDR1 MNHNS, CDR2 SASEGT. With 0 bases clipped from V and 5 bases from J, the junction kept 7 bases outside the gene matches. The CDR3 contains 16 residues. CDR3 sequence: CASSEARGTKYQPQHF. CDR3 DNA: TGTGCCAGCAGTGAAGCCAGGGGGACGAAGTATCAGCCCCAGCATTTT.

This clonotype came up a few times. This chain connects TRBV12-3 or TRBV12-4 to TRBJ2-1; 9 bases are a match to TRBD1. Trimming removed 6 bases from V and 4 bases from J; junction bases left unmatched: 16. This CDR3 region has 18 residues. The CDR3 protein is CASRTRRQGVLRYNEQFF. CDR3 nucleotide sequence: TGTGCCAGCAGAACCCGAAGACAGGGGGTACTTAGATACAATGAGCAGTTCTTC.

The genes are TRBV12-3 or TRBV12-4 and TRBJ1-6; 8 bases are shared with TRBD1. The CDR3 spans 15 residues. Unmatched junction bases numbered 6, after V lost 5 bases and J lost 6 bases. The CDR3 sequence is CASSPLQGANSPLHF. For the CDR3, the DNA is TGTGCCAGCAGTCCCTTGCAGGGGGCTAATTCACCCCTCCACTTT.

This clonotype was found a few times. The chain uses TRBV6-2 or TRBV6-3 and TRBJ2-5, with D unclear. Germline-derived CDR1 and CDR2 are MNHEY and SVGEGT. V gave up 0 bases and J gave up 3 bases, with 8 bases separating them. The CDR3 is 14 amino acids. The DNA for the CDR3 is TGTGCCAGCAGTTACTCGCCTTTAAAAGAGACCCAGTACTTC. Translating it yields CASSYSPLKETQYF.

This clonotype was counted a few times. The V and J genes are TRBV21-1 and TRBJ2-7. TRBV21-1 is an annotated pseudogene. The CDR3 is made up of 13 amino acids. This CDR3 is CASSKARKYEQYV. The DNA for the CDR3 is TGTGCCAGCAGCAAAGCTCGGAAATACGAGCAGTACGTC.

The rearrangement uses TRBV18 and TRBJ1-2; TRBD1 might be the D (6 bases). Germline CDR1 KGHSH, CDR2 LQKENI. The length of the CDR3 is 13 residues. The V end was cut by 4 bases, the J end by 4 bases, with 10 bases between. Written as DNA, the CDR3 is TGTGCCAGCTCACAGGGGGACACCTATGGCTACACCTTC. Its protein is CASSQGDTYGYTF.

The sample holds a few counts of this clonotype. V usage is TRBV7-2 and J usage is TRBJ1-2; TRBD1 agrees at 9 bases. CDR1 and CDR2 (germline): SGHTA, FQGNSA. V shed 3 bases, J shed 6 bases, and the junction held 5 bases outside the gene matches. CDR3 size: 14 residues. CDR3 nucleotides: TGTGCCAGCAGCTTTAGGACAGGGGAAGATGGCTACACCTTC. It yields the protein CASSFRTGEDGYTF.